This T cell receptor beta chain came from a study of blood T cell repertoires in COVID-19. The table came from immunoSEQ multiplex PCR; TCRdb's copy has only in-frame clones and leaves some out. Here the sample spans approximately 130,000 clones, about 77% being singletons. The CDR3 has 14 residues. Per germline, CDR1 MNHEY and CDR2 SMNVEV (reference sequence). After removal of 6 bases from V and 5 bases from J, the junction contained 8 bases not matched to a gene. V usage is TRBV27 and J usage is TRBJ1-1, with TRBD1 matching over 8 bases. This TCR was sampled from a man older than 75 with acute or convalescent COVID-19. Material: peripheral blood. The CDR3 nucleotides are TGTGCCAGCAGGCAGATGACAGGGGTGACTGAAGCTTTCTTT. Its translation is CASRQMTGVTEAFF.